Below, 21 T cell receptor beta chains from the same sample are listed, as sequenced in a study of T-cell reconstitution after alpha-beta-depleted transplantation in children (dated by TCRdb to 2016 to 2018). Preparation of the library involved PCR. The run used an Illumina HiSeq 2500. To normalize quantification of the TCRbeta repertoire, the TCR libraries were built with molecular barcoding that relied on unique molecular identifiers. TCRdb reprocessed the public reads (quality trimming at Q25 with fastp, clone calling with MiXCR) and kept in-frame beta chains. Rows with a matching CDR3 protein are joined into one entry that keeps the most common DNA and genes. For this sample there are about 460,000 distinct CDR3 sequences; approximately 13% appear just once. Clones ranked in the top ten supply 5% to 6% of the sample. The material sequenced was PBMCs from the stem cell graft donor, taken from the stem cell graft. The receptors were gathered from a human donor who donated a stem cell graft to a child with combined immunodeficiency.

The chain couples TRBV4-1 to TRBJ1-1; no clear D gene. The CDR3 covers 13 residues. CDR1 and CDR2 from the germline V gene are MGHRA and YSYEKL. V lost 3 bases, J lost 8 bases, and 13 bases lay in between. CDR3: CASSHEYGSEAFF. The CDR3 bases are TGCGCCAGCAGCCACGAATACGGGTCCGAAGCTTTCTTT.

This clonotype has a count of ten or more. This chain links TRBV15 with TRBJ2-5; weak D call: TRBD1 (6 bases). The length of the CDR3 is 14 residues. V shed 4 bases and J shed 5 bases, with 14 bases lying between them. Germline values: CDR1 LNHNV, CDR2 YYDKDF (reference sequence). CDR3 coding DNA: TGTGCCACCAGCATCAACAGGGCGCTCGAGACCCAGTACTTC. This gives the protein CATSINRALETQYF.

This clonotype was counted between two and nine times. CDR3 sequence reads: CASSQGVAGWVEQYF. The DNA of the CDR3 is TGCGCCAGCAGCCAAGGGGTTGCAGGGTGGGTCGAGCAGTACTTC. The chain has TRBV4-3 and TRBJ2-7, with D possibly TRBD1 on 5 matching bases. This CDR3 contains 15 residues. The V gene's germline CDR1 is LGHNA and CDR2 YSLEER. The germline V and J ends were trimmed by 1 base and 6 bases, with 16 bases remaining between them.

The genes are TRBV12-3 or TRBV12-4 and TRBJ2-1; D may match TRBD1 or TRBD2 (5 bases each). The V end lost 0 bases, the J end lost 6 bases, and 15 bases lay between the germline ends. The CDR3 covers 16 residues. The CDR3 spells CASSLATRGARNEQFF. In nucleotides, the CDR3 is TGTGCCAGCAGTTTAGCGACACGGGGCGCGCGCAATGAGCAGTTCTTC.

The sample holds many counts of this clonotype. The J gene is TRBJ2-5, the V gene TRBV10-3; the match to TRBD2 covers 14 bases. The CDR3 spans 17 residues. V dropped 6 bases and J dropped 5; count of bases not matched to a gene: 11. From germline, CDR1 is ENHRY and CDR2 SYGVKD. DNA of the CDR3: TGTGCCATCAGCCCCGGGACTAGCGGGAGTACCGTGGAGACCCAGTACTTC. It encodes CAISPGTSGSTVETQYF.

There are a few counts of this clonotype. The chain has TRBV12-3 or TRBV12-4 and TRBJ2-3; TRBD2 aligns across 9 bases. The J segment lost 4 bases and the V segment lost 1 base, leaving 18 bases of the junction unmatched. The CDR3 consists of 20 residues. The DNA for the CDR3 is TGTGCCAGCAGTTTAGGAGCGCGGGAGGGCCTCAGCCTCGTCGCAGATACGCAGTATTTT. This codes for CASSLGAREGLSLVADTQYF.

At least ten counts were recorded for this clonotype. The CDR3 DNA reads as TGTGCCAGCAGTTTCTGGGGCAATGAGCAGTTCTTC. This codes for CASSFWGNEQFF. The chain employs TRBV27 and TRBJ2-1, with no clear D. V shed 3 bases and J shed 6 bases, with 6 bases lying between them. CDR1 and CDR2 (germline): MNHEY, SMNVEV (reference sequence). The CDR3 spans 12 residues.

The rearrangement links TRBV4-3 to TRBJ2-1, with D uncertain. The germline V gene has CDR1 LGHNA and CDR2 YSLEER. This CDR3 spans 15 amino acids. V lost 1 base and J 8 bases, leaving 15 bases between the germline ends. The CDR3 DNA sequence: TGCGCCAGCAGCCAAGTTGGGATGGCGACACATGAGCAGTTCTTC. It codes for CASSQVGMATHEQFF.

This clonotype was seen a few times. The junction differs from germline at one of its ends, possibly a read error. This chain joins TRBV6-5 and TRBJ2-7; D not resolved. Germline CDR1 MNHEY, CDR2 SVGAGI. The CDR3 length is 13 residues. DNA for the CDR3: TGTGCCAGCAGTTACTCCCCCCCCTCCTCCCGATTCTTC. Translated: CASSYSPPSSRFF.

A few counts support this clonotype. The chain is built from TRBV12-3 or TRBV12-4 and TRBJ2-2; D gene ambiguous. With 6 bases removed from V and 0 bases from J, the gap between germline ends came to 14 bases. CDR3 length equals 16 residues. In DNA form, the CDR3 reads TGTGCCAGCAGCTCCACCGGAAGCGCGAACACCGGGGAGCTGTTTTTT. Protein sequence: CASSSTGSANTGELFF.

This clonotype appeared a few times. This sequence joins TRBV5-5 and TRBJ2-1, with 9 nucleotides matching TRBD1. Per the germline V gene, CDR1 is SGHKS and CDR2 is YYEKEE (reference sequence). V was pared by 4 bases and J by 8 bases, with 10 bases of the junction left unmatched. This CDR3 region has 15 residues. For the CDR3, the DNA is TGTGCCAGCAGCCTAACAGGGGGCCCCTGGGATGAGCAGTTCTTC. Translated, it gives CASSLTGGPWDEQFF.

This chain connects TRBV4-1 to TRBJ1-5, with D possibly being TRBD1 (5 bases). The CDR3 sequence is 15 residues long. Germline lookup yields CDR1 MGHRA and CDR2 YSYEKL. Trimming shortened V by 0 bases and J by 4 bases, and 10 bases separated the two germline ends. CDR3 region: CASSQDSGMNQPQHF. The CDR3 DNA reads TGCGCCAGCAGCCAAGATTCAGGGATGAATCAGCCCCAGCATTTT.

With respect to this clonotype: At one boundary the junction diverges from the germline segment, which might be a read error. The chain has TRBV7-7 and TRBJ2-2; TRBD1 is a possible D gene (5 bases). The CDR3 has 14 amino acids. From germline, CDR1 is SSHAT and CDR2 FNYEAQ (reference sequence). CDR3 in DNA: TGTGCTAGCAGCTTAGGGGCGTCGGGCGGGGAGCTGTTTTTT. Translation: CASSLGASGGELFF.

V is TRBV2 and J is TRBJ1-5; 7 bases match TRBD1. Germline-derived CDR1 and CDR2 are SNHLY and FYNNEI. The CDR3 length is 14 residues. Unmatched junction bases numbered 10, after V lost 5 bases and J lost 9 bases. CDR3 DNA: TGTGCCAGCAGTATGGACGACAGGGCAGGGCCCCAGCATTTT. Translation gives CASSMDDRAGPQHF.

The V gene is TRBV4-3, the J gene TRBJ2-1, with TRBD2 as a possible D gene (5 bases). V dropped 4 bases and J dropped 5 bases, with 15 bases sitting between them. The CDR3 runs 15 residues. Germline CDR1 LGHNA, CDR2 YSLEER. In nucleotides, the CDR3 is TGCGCCAGCAGCCTTGAGAGGACGGGAAACAATGAGCAGTTCTTC. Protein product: CASSLERTGNNEQFF.

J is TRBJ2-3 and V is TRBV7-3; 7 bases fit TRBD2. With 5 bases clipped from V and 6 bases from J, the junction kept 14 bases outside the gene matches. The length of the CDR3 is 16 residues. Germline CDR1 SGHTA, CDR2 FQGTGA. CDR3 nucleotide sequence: TGTGCCAGCAGCCCGGGACTAAATGTTTTTTGGGATACGCAGTATTTT. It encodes CASSPGLNVFWDTQYF.

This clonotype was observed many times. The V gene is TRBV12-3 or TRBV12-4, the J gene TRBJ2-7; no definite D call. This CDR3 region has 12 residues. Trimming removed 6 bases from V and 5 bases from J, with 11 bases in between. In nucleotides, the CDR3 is TGTGCCAGCAGCTCCACAGTCGACGAGCAGTACTTC. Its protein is CASSSTVDEQYF.

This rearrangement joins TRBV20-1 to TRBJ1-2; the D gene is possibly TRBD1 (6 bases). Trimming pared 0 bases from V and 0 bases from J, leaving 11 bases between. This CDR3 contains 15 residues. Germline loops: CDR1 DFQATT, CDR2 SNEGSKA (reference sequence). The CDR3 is CSARDSGVPNYGYTF. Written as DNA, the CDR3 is TGCAGTGCTAGAGATTCAGGGGTCCCTAACTATGGCTACACCTTC.

The CDR3 loop reads CSARPSEQYF. The CDR3 DNA reads as TGCAGTGCTAGGCCCTCCGAGCAGTACTTC. The chain couples TRBV20-1 to TRBJ2-7; the D is unclear. There are 10 residues in the CDR3. Germline values: CDR1 DFQATT, CDR2 SNEGSKA (reference sequence). V was trimmed by 3 bases and J by 6 bases, leaving 6 bases between them.

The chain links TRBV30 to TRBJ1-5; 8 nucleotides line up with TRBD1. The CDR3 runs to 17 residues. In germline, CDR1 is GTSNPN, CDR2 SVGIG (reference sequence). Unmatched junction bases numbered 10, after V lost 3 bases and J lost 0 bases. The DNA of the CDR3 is TGTGCCTGGAGACCCGTAACAGGGGGGAATAGCAATCAGCCCCAGCATTTT. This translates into CAWRPVTGGNSNQPQHF. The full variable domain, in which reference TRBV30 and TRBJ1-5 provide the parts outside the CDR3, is SQTIHQWPATLVQPVGSPLSLECTVEGTSNPNLYWYRQAAGRGLQLLFYSVGIGQISSEVPQNLSASRPQDRQFILSSKKLLLSDSGFYLCAWRPVTGGNSNQPQHFGDGTRLSIL.

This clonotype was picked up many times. The CDR3 region is CSVEVAYEQYF. CDR3 in DNA: TGCAGCGTTGAGGTAGCATACGAGCAGTACTTC. The rearrangement joins TRBV29-1 to TRBJ2-7; D remains ambiguous. The germline V and J ends were trimmed by 3 bases and 4 bases, with 7 bases remaining between them. This CDR3 comprises 11 residues. CDR1 SQVTM and CDR2 ANQGSEA come from the germline V gene.